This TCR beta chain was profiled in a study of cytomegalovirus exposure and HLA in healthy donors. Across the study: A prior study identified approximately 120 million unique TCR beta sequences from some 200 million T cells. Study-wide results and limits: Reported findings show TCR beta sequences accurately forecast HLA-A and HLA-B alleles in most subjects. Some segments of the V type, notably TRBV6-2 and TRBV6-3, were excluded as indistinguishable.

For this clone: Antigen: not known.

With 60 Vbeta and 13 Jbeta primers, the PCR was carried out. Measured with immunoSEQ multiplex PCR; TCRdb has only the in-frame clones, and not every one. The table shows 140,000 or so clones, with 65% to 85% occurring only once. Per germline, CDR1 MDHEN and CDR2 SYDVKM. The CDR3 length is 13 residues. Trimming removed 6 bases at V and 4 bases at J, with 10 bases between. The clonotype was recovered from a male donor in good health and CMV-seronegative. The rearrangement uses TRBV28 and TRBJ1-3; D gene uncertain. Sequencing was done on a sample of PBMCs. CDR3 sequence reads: CASSSGSGNTIYF. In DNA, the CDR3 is TGTGCCAGCAGCTCGGGTTCCGGAAACACCATATATTTT.